Listed here is a single T cell receptor beta chain. The target of this receptor is not known. Base qualities are not recorded, but no much larger clone differs from it by a single base. TCRbeta CDR3 regions were amplified from genomic DNA by means of the immunoSEQ Assay, a bias-controlled multiplex PCR. As for how the authors treated the data: Nucleated cell counts per sample were estimated from amplification of reference gene primers within the assay. To quantify the absolute abundance of each unique TCRbeta CDR3 rearrangement, sequence reads were collapsed and filtered. For each sample, productive Simpson clonality was calculated by taking the square root of Simpson's diversity index across productive rearrangements. TCRdb stores this immuneACCESS table with in-frame sequences only. Part of the clones is absent; in the studies checked, under half of the shortfall reflects unresolved V genes, and no reason is known for the rest. That table supplies the V and J calls and clone size; D and trimming were determined from the DNA. This sample is represented by more than 85,000 clones; 87% of them were singletons. The ten biggest clones cover approximately 2% of the sample.

CDR1 and CDR2 (SGHTA, FQGNSA) derive from the germline V gene. Reading from cysteine to phenylalanine, the CDR3 counts 13 amino acids. Kept here is only the CDR3 DNA, which spans 39 bases and is read in frame from base 1. Trimming costs V 1 base and J 9 bases, and their ends lie 10 bases apart. The sample originates from a study of blood T cell repertoires in COVID-19 (dated by TCRdb to the early 2020s). As for the study more broadly: Collaborator samples came from the United States, Italy and Spain and covered acute and convalescent phases of COVID-19. The repertoires were made available in a free public database intended to serve as a resource for research on the immune response to SARS-CoV-2. Sample metadata almost always included a de-identified subject ID, COVID-19 status, age in years and sex. The prospective study material was composed of cDNA or gDNA derived from T cells, B-cell-depleted T cells, or PBMCs. Subjects who had been exposed to COVID-19, were actively infected with it, or had recovered from it provided the deeply sampled blood TCRbeta repertoires that made up the dataset. Where HLA class I and class II types were available, the types were taken from metadata supplied by the sample provider, not from assay-based typing. Samples were obtained from the ongoing ImmuneRACE study (first 160 participants) and from some 1,200 subjects provided by 6 global collaborators.

The paper's findings and limits, for the study overall: How much clinical and demographic metadata was included differed by source and by participant, and the metadata was provided uncurated.

Whole blood was collected in K2EDTA tubes by collaborating institutions according to the institutions' own protocols. For TCRbeta analysis, collaborator samples were shipped as frozen whole blood, as isolated PBMCs, or as DNA extracted from either sample type. The sequence links TRBV7-2 to TRBJ1-5, with no confidently assigned D gene. Specimen: peripheral blood. The source is a man aged 50 or older with active COVID-19. CDR3 sequence: CASSLDRRSPQHF. In nucleotide form, the sequence is TGTGCCAGCAGCTTAGACAGAAGGTCGCCCCAGCATTTT.